These T cell receptor beta chains were read from a single sample in a study of blood T cell repertoires in COVID-19. Repertoires were generated with immunoSEQ multiplex PCR, while TCRdb's copy carries only in-frame clones and drops some. The data show 100,000 to 130,000 clones, about four fifths seen once. The sequencing sample was made of peripheral blood. The receptors originated from a woman aged 70-85 years with acute or convalescent COVID-19. Each CDR3 is given with its conserved first and last residue. The order of the fields is J gene, V gene, CDR3 protein.

J gene: TRBJ1-5; V gene: TRBV5-6; CDR3 protein: CASSLQGPYQPQHF
J gene: TRBJ2-5; V gene: TRBV11-3; CDR3 protein: CASSTRDRVGETQYF
J gene: TRBJ2-5; V gene: TRBV24-1; CDR3 protein: CATSDWVAGQETQYF
J gene: TRBJ2-5; V gene: TRBV6-6; CDR3 protein: CASSSGTGGGETQYF
J gene: TRBJ1-2; V gene: TRBV28; CDR3 protein: CASSPGRGSGYTF
J gene: TRBJ2-5; V gene: TRBV29-1; CDR3 protein: CSTGLQETQYF
J gene: TRBJ2-6; V gene: TRBV7-6; CDR3 protein: CASSLVSPGANVLTF
J gene: TRBJ2-1; V gene: TRBV7-9; CDR3 protein: CASSLGAIYNEQFF
J gene: TRBJ2-7; V gene: TRBV20-1; CDR3 protein: CSAGPYEQYF
J gene: TRBJ2-1; V gene: TRBV2; CDR3 protein: CASTGPSLARNEQFF
J gene: TRBJ1-5; V gene: TRBV21-1; CDR3 protein: CASTPRASNQPQHF
J gene: TRBJ1-2; V gene: TRBV5-1; CDR3 protein: CASSSLSRGFQDGYTF
J gene: TRBJ1-6; V gene: TRBV3-1/TRBV3-2; CDR3 protein: CASSQMTASPLHF
J gene: TRBJ1-2; V gene: TRBV7-2; CDR3 protein: CASSFDPGQGAHGYTF
J gene: TRBJ2-7; V gene: TRBV3-1/TRBV3-2; CDR3 protein: CASSRTDGEQYF
J gene: TRBJ1-1; V gene: TRBV13; CDR3 protein: CASSLGTGLNTEAFF
J gene: TRBJ1-5; V gene: TRBV28; CDR3 protein: CASSAGQGYQPQHF
J gene: TRBJ2-1; V gene: TRBV18; CDR3 protein: CASSPKLAGDEQFF
J gene: TRBJ1-2; V gene: TRBV14; CDR3 protein: CASSSTGNYGYTF
J gene: TRBJ1-4; V gene: TRBV19; CDR3 protein: CASRTGNEKLFF
J gene: TRBJ2-7; V gene: TRBV2; CDR3 protein: CASSVVTGGFLEQYF
J gene: TRBJ2-5; V gene: TRBV7-8; CDR3 protein: CASSLRTGEKETQYF
J gene: TRBJ1-2; V gene: TRBV7-2; CDR3 protein: CASSTGQISGYTF
J gene: TRBJ2-1; V gene: TRBV5-1; CDR3 protein: CASSLQTSGLPHEQFF
J gene: TRBJ2-5; V gene: TRBV5-4; CDR3 protein: CASSWGLAGVETQYF
J gene: TRBJ2-7; V gene: TRBV3-1/TRBV3-2; CDR3 protein: CASSQDQRWVGGPEEQYF
J gene: TRBJ2-7; V gene: TRBV19; CDR3 protein: CASSPLAGALSYEQYF
J gene: TRBJ2-1; V gene: TRBV12-5; CDR3 protein: CASGTAGTSSYNEQFF
J gene: TRBJ2-2; V gene: TRBV27; CDR3 protein: CASKRTTSANTGELFF
J gene: TRBJ1-6; V gene: TRBV6-6; CDR3 protein: CASSDRERVNSPLHF
J gene: TRBJ2-1; V gene: TRBV27; CDR3 protein: CASSYFSVYNEQFF
J gene: TRBJ2-1; V gene: TRBV5-6; CDR3 protein: CASSSLAGSYNEQFF
J gene: TRBJ2-1; V gene: TRBV5-1; CDR3 protein: CASSPDRGVEQFF
J gene: TRBJ1-2; V gene: TRBV6-5; CDR3 protein: CASSYSPGDGYGYTF
J gene: TRBJ1-2; V gene: TRBV7-9; CDR3 protein: CASSSHGMTGTSHGYTF
J gene: TRBJ2-1; V gene: TRBV7-2; CDR3 protein: CASSTDPLAGGDEQFF
J gene: TRBJ2-5; V gene: TRBV7-3; CDR3 protein: CASSLTGGDGETQYF
J gene: TRBJ1-5; V gene: TRBV2; CDR3 protein: CASTSETGSNQPQHF
J gene: TRBJ1-2; V gene: TRBV7-9; CDR3 protein: CASSRDRARYGYTF
J gene: TRBJ2-3; V gene: TRBV3-1/TRBV3-2; CDR3 protein: CASSAQTGPTDTQYF
J gene: TRBJ2-1; V gene: TRBV20-1; CDR3 protein: CSASKAGLVNEQFF
J gene: TRBJ1-5; V gene: TRBV7-2; CDR3 protein: CASSLEGGVGQPQHF
J gene: TRBJ2-3; V gene: TRBV6-5; CDR3 protein: CASSLGTGTDTQYF
J gene: TRBJ2-2; V gene: TRBV3-1/TRBV3-2; CDR3 protein: CASSHLLAGETGELFF
J gene: TRBJ1-5; V gene: TRBV28; CDR3 protein: CASSLRLGGGSQPQHF